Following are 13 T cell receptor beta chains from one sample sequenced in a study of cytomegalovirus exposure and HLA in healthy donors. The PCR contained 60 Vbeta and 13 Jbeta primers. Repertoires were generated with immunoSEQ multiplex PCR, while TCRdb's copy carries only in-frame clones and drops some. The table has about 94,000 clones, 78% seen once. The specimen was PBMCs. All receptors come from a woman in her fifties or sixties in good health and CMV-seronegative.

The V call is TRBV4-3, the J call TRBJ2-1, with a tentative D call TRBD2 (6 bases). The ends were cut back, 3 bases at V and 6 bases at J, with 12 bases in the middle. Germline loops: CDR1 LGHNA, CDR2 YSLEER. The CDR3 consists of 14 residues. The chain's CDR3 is CASSQAGTRNEQFF. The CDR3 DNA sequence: TGCGCCAGCAGCCAGGCCGGGACTCGCAATGAGCAGTTCTTC.

The DNA for the CDR3 is TGCGCCAGCAGCCTCGGGGGGGTGGGGACAGATACGCAGTATTTT. Amino acids: CASSLGGVGTDTQYF. The chain is built from TRBV5-1 and TRBJ2-3; 8 positions agree with TRBD2. Germline V gene data show CDR1 as SGHRS and CDR2 as YFSETQ. The CDR3 consists of 15 residues. V gave up 4 bases and J gave up 3 bases; unmatched junction bases: 7. The whole variable domain, filled in from reference TRBV5-1 and TRBJ2-3, reads KAGVTQTPRYLIKTRGQQVTLSCSPISGHRSVSWYQQTPGQGLQFLFEYFSETQRNKGNFPGRFSGRQFSNSRSEMNVSTLELGDSALYLCASSLGGVGTDTQYFGPGTRLTVL.

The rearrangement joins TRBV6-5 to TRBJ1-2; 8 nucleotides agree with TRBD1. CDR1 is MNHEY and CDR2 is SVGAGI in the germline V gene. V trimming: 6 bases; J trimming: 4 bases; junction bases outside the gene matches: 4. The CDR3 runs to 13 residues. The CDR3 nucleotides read TGTGCCAGCAGGCGACAGGGGTTCTATGGCTACACCTTC. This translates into CASRRQGFYGYTF.

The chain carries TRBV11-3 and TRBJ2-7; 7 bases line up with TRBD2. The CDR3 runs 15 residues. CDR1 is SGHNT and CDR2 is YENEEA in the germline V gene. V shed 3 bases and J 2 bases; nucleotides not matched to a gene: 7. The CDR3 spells CASSLSGALPYEQYF. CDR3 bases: TGTGCCAGCAGCTTGAGCGGGGCCTTGCCCTACGAGCAGTACTTC.

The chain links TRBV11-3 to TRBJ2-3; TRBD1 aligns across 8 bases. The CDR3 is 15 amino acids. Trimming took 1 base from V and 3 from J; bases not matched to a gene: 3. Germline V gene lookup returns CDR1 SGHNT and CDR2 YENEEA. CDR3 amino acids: CASSLGDRRTDTQYF. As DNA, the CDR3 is TGTGCCAGCAGCTTAGGGGACAGGCGGACAGATACGCAGTATTTT.

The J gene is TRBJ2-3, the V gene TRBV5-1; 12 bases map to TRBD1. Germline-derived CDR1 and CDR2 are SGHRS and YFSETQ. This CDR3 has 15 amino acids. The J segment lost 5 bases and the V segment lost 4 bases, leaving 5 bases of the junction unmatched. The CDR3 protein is CASSPGQGALDTQYF. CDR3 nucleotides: TGCGCCAGCAGCCCGGGACAGGGGGCTTTAGATACGCAGTATTTT.

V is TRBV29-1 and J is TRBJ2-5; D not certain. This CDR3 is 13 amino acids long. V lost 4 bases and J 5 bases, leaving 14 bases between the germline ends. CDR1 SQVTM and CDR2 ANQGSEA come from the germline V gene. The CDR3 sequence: CSVVSEVGETQYF. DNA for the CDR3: TGCAGCGTTGTATCTGAGGTTGGGGAGACCCAGTACTTC.

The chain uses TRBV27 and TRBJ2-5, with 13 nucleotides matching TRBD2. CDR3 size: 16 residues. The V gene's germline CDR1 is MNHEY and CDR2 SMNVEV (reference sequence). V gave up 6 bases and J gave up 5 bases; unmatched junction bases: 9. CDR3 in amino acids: CASSQRLAGGLETQYF. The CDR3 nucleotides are TGTGCCAGCAGCCAGAGACTAGCGGGGGGACTCGAGACCCAGTACTTC.

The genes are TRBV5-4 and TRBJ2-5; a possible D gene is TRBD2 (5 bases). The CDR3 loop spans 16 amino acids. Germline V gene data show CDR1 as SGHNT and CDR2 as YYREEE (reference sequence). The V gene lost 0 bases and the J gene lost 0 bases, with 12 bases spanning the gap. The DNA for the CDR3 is TGTGCCAGCAGCTTGGGGCTAGCAGTTTACCAAGAGACCCAGTACTTC. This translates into CASSLGLAVYQETQYF.

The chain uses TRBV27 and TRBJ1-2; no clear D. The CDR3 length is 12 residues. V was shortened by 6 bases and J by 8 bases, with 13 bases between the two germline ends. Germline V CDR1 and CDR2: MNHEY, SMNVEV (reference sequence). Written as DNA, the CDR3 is TGTGCCAGCAGGAAACACGCGGAGGGCTACACCTTC. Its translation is CASRKHAEGYTF.

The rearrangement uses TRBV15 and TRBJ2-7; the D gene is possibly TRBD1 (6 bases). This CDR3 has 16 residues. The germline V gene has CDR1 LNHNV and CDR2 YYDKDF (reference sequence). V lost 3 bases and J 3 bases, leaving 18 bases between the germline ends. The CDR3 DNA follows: TGTGCCACCAGCAGCCCAAAGGGGGATCCCGACTACGAGCAGTACTTC. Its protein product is CATSSPKGDPDYEQYF.

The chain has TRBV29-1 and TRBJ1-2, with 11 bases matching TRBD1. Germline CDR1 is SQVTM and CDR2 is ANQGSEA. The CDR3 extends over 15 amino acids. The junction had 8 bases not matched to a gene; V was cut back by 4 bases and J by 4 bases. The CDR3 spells CSVVRTGGDTYGYTF. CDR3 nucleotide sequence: TGCAGCGTTGTCCGGACAGGGGGCGATACCTATGGCTACACCTTC. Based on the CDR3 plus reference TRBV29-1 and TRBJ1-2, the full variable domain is SAVISQKPSRDICQRGTSLTIQCQVDSQVTMMFWYRQQPGQSLTLIATANQGSEATYESGFVIDKFPISRPNLTFSTLTVSNMSPEDSSIYLCSVVRTGGDTYGYTFGSGTRLTVV.

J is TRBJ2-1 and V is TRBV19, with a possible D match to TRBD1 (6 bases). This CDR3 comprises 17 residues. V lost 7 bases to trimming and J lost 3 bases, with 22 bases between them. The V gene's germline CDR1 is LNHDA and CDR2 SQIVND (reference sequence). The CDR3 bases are TGTGCCAGTAACCCCGGCTCCACAGGGTCGGGCTACAATGAGCAGTTCTTC. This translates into CASNPGSTGSGYNEQFF.